The present T cell receptor (beta chain) was sequenced within a study of OX40 agonist ivuxolimab in advanced cancers. About the study: Patients were treated with intravenous ivuxolimab, dosed at 0.01 to 10 mg/kg and infused every 2 weeks.

Study-wide findings and caveats: Blood T cells, both CD4+ and CD8+, expanded clonally by week 6 at 0.1 to 3.0 mg/kg. Expanded peripheral T-cell antigen specificity went undetermined.

This CDR3 contains 15 residues. Unmatched junction bases numbered 7, after V lost 5 bases and J lost 4 bases. The germline gives CDR1 SGHTA, CDR2 FQGTGA. Produced via immunoSEQ multiplex PCR; TCRdb's table is partial and in-frame only. The sample has about 27,000 clones, 88% seen once. For this clone: Its cognate antigen is unknown.

The rearrangement uses TRBV7-3 and TRBJ1-1; 10 bases agree with TRBD1. The source was CD4+ or CD8+ T cells sorted from blood, collected in a trial of the OX40 agonist ivuxolimab. The TCR originated in an adult with an advanced solid tumor such as melanoma, head and neck, liver or kidney cancer. The CDR3 bases are TGTGCCAGCAGCCCGGACAGGGGGAGGGTCACTGAAGCTTTCTTT. Protein sequence: CASSPDRGRVTEAFF.